This TCR beta chain appears in the sequencing data of a study of graft-versus-host responses after intestinal transplantation. For the study at large: Uniformly, recipients were administered anti-thymocyte globulin induction with subsequent tacrolimus and steroids for approximately 3 years. General study points: Recipient marrow showed GvH clones, some seen first in ileum or blood. Circulating GvH clones peaking coincided with falling HvG clones soon after transplant.

This clone was observed a single time. The antigen is not known. Repertoires were generated with immunoSEQ multiplex PCR, while TCRdb's copy carries only in-frame clones and drops some. Here the sample spans 110,000 to 150,000 clones, roughly 91% being singletons. The CDR3 has 14 amino acids. V lost 4 bases and J 3 bases, leaving 12 bases between the germline ends. The germline gives CDR1 MNHEY, CDR2 SMNVEV (reference sequence). Sequenced material: unstimulated CD4+ T cells sorted from spleen or lymph node cells, taken before intestinal transplant. The chain combines TRBV27 with TRBJ1-2; D not certain. This receptor was taken from a human donor who received an intestinal transplant. The CDR3 loop reads CASSYGGNYYGYTF. The DNA of the CDR3 is TGTGCCAGCAGTTACGGCGGGAACTACTATGGCTACACCTTC.